The 23 T cell receptor beta chains below all came from one sample that was sequenced in a study of blood T cell repertoires in COVID-19. Here immunoSEQ multiplex PCR was the method, and the copy in TCRdb shows in-frame clones only, minus some. Of tens of thousands of clones listed, approximately 92% are singletons. Material for sequencing was peripheral blood. All receptors derive from a man between 60 and 75 years old with acute or convalescent COVID-19.

The chain combines TRBV27 with TRBJ1-2; D gene uncertain. Trimming removed 7 bases at V and 8 bases at J, with 20 bases between. Germline V gene lookup returns CDR1 MNHEY and CDR2 SMNVEV (reference sequence). CDR3 length equals 14 residues. The CDR3 DNA is TGTGCCAGCACCTCCGAGGTAGGGAGGGAGGGCTACACCTTC. It encodes CASTSEVGREGYTF.

The chain is built from TRBV19 and TRBJ2-5; TRBD2 agrees at 7 bases. With V trimmed by 7 bases and J by 4 bases, 12 bases remained unmatched. Per the germline V gene, CDR1 is LNHDA and CDR2 is SQIVND (reference sequence). The CDR3 covers 15 residues. The chain's CDR3 is CASTQRRGGIETQYF. CDR3 DNA sequence: TGTGCCAGTACCCAGCGGAGGGGAGGGATAGAGACCCAGTACTTC.

This sequence joins TRBV3-1 (or the pseudogene TRBV3-2) and TRBJ2-6, with no clear D. Trimming stripped 4 bases from V and 0 bases from J, with 7 bases between. Per the germline V gene, CDR1 is LGHDT and CDR2 is YNNKEL (reference sequence). This CDR3 contains 15 residues. CDR3 loop: CASSRVFSGANVLTF. CDR3 coding DNA: TGTGCCAGCAGCCGCGTTTTCTCTGGGGCCAACGTCCTGACTTTC.

The gene calls are TRBV11-2 and TRBJ2-5, with 7 positions matching TRBD1. The CDR3 runs 16 residues. J lost 2 bases, V lost 1 base, and 7 bases had no gene match. CDR1 is SGHAT and CDR2 is FQNNGV in the germline V gene. CDR3 in DNA: TGTGCCAGCAGCTTAGGTAACAGGGGAGTACAAGAGACCCAGTACTTC. Translated, it gives CASSLGNRGVQETQYF.

Concerning this clone itself: The junction departs from germline at one end; a sequencing error may be responsible. V and J are TRBV7-7 and TRBJ2-5, with TRBD2 identical over 12 bases. The CDR3 is 16 amino acids. Germline V gives CDR1 SSHAT, CDR2 FNYEAQ (reference sequence). The CDR3 protein is CASSLRLAGAQETQYF. Written as DNA, the CDR3 is TGTGCTAGCAGCCTCAGACTAGCGGGAGCTCAAGAGACCCAGTACTTC.

The chain carries TRBV4-1 and TRBJ2-7; maybe TRBD2 (6 bases). CDR1 is MGHRA, CDR2 YSYEKL, per germline. V lost 6 bases and J 4 bases, leaving 19 bases between the germline ends. This CDR3 is built from 15 residues. CDR3 residues: CASSYGSLASYEQYF. For the CDR3, the DNA is TGCGCCAGCAGTTACGGGAGCCTTGCCTCGTACGAGCAGTACTTC.

V gene TRBV4-1 combines with J gene TRBJ2-6; 7 nucleotides align to TRBD1. Germline CDR1 and CDR2: MGHRA and YSYEKL. The CDR3 contains 18 residues. Trimming cost V 0 bases and J 2 bases; bases outside gene matches: 7. CDR3 sequence: CASSQDFGTVTGANVLTF. CDR3 sequence (DNA): TGCGCCAGCAGCCAAGATTTCGGGACAGTGACTGGGGCCAACGTCCTGACTTTC.

V usage is TRBV6-6 and J usage is TRBJ2-7, with D tentatively TRBD1 (5 bases). Trimming removed 2 bases at V and 3 bases at J, with 8 bases between. CDR3 length: 13 residues. CDR1 and CDR2 from the germline V gene are MNHNY and SVGAGI (reference sequence). CDR3: CASSYQGDYEQYF. CDR3 nucleotide sequence: TGTGCCAGCAGTTACCAGGGTGACTACGAGCAGTACTTC.

The rearrangement uses TRBV6-5 and TRBJ2-7, with D perhaps TRBD1 (5 bases). Germline CDR1 reads MNHEY; CDR2 reads SVGAGI. Trimming stripped 6 bases from V and 4 bases from J, with 16 bases between. The CDR3 is 14 amino acids. The CDR3 bases are TGTGCCAGCAGCGCCCTGGGGCCTCTTTACGAGCAGTACTTC. Residues: CASSALGPLYEQYF.

V and J are TRBV28 and TRBJ2-7; TRBD2 matches at 8 bases. The V segment lost 5 bases and the J segment 5 bases; nucleotides outside the gene matches: 5. The CDR3 consists of 13 residues. Per the germline V gene, CDR1 is MDHEN and CDR2 is SYDVKM. CDR3 sequence: CASSGGTSDEQYF. The CDR3 nucleotides are TGTGCCAGCAGTGGTGGGACTAGTGACGAGCAGTACTTC.

The J gene is TRBJ2-1, the V gene TRBV28, with a tentative D call TRBD2 (6 bases). Trimming took off 4 bases at V and 6 bases at J, with 19 bases between the two ends. The germline CDR1 and CDR2 sequences are MDHEN and SYDVKM. The CDR3 is made up of 16 amino acids. CDR3 loop: CASSSPGGMRRNEQFF. DNA for the CDR3: TGTGCCAGCAGTTCCCCCGGAGGGATGAGGCGCAATGAGCAGTTCTTC.

The chain recombines TRBV12-3 or TRBV12-4 with TRBJ1-1; D is unresolved. The length of the CDR3 is 13 residues. The V gene lost 3 bases and the J gene lost 6 bases, with 11 bases spanning the gap. As DNA, the CDR3 is TGTGCCAGCAGTTTCGGATTTACAGCTGAAGCTTTCTTT. Translated, it gives CASSFGFTAEAFF.

The chain couples TRBV3-1 (or the pseudogene TRBV3-2) to TRBJ2-2; TRBD1 is a possible D gene (6 bases). Germline V gene lookup returns CDR1 LGHDT and CDR2 YNNKEL (reference sequence). The CDR3 spans 14 residues. The germline V and J ends were trimmed by 4 bases and 3 bases, with 9 bases remaining between them. CDR3 residues: CASSRRTDTGELFF. CDR3 in DNA: TGTGCCAGCAGCCGGAGGACAGACACCGGGGAGCTGTTTTTT.

The rearrangement links TRBV11-2 to TRBJ2-5; 12 bases map to TRBD1. The CDR3 is 16 amino acids. The germline gives CDR1 SGHAT, CDR2 FQNNGV. V lost 5 bases and J lost 4; bases outside the gene matches: 8. The CDR3 nucleotides read TGTGCCAGCAGCATTGACCGGGACAGGGGGCGAGAGACCCAGTACTTC. Its protein is CASSIDRDRGRETQYF.

The chain links TRBV10-3 to TRBJ1-5; no clear D gene. There are 14 residues in the CDR3. Germline CDR1 reads ENHRY; CDR2 reads SYGVKD. Trimming shortened V by 0 bases and J by 7 bases, and 10 bases separated the two germline ends. CDR3: CAISESTGAQPQHF. DNA for the CDR3: TGTGCCATCAGTGAGTCCACGGGAGCACAGCCCCAGCATTTT.

The chain couples TRBV4-3 to TRBJ2-7; 9 nucleotides line up with TRBD2. Trimming cost V 0 bases and J 3 bases; bases outside gene matches: 6. Germline V CDR1 and CDR2: LGHNA, YSLEER. This CDR3 is built from 16 residues. The CDR3 loop is CASSQDGLAGFYEQYF. The CDR3 DNA follows: TGCGCCAGCAGCCAAGATGGCCTAGCGGGGTTCTACGAGCAGTACTTC.

The chain links TRBV3-1 (or the pseudogene TRBV3-2) to TRBJ1-4, with D unclear. The V gene lost 0 bases and the J gene lost 8 bases, with 16 bases spanning the gap. Looked up from germline, CDR1 is LGHDT and CDR2 is YNNKEL (reference sequence). CDR3 length: 16 amino acids. CDR3 protein: CASSQDLSFGGEKLFF. The CDR3 coding sequence is TGTGCCAGCAGCCAAGATCTTTCGTTTGGCGGGGAAAAACTGTTTTTT.

V and J are TRBV6-1 and TRBJ2-1; tentative D call: TRBD2 (5 bases). The CDR3 loop spans 16 amino acids. CDR1 is MNHNS, CDR2 SASEGT, per germline. Between the trimmed V and J ends, which lost 0 bases and 9 bases, there was a span of 18 bases. This chain's CDR3 is CASSEALGGPWGEQFF. The CDR3 region has the DNA TGTGCCAGCAGTGAAGCTCTTGGAGGTCCATGGGGTGAGCAGTTCTTC.

The chain couples TRBV6-2 or TRBV6-3 to TRBJ2-2; possibly TRBD1 for D (5 bases). Germline CDR1 MNHEY, CDR2 SVGEGT. Between the trimmed V and J ends, which lost 4 bases and 6 bases, there was a span of 15 bases. The CDR3 length is 15 residues. The chain's CDR3 is CASSFRAPRSGELFF. The CDR3 coding sequence is TGTGCCAGCAGTTTCAGGGCCCCCCGGTCCGGGGAGCTGTTTTTT.

V and J are TRBV25-1 and TRBJ2-3; 8 bases are shared with TRBD2. V was clipped by 4 bases and J by 0 bases; unmatched bases: 6. The germline CDR1 and CDR2 sequences are MGHDK and SYGVNS. The CDR3 has 16 residues. The CDR3 DNA follows: TGTGCCAGCAGTGCCGGACTAGCCTTAAGCACAGATACGCAGTATTTT. The encoded protein is CASSAGLALSTDTQYF.

The CDR3 region is CASTQGRADTQYF. CDR3 in DNA: TGTGCCAGCACCCAAGGCAGGGCAGATACGCAGTATTTT. The chain carries TRBV28 and TRBJ2-3; D may be TRBD1 (5 bases). This CDR3 is 13 amino acids long. CDR1 MDHEN and CDR2 SYDVKM come from the germline V gene. With 7 bases removed from V and 4 bases from J, the gap between germline ends came to 12 bases.

The chain links TRBV4-1 to TRBJ1-4, with D maybe TRBD1 (6 bases). Per germline, CDR1 MGHRA and CDR2 YSYEKL. The CDR3 has 16 amino acids. V lost 4 bases and J lost 6, with 18 bases in between. The CDR3 protein is CASSPQGQGNDEKLFF. CDR3 in DNA: TGCGCCAGCAGCCCCCAGGGGCAGGGTAATGATGAAAAACTGTTTTTT.

A single count supports this clone. V gene TRBV4-2 combines with J gene TRBJ2-7; 8 bases line up with TRBD2. The trim removed 1 base at V and 2 bases at J, leaving 7 bases unmatched. The germline gives CDR1 LGHNA, CDR2 YNFKEQ. The CDR3 runs to 16 residues. CDR3 DNA sequence: TGTGCCAGCAGCCAAGCGCACGGAGCGGGGGCCTACGAGCAGTACTTC. It codes for CASSQAHGAGAYEQYF.